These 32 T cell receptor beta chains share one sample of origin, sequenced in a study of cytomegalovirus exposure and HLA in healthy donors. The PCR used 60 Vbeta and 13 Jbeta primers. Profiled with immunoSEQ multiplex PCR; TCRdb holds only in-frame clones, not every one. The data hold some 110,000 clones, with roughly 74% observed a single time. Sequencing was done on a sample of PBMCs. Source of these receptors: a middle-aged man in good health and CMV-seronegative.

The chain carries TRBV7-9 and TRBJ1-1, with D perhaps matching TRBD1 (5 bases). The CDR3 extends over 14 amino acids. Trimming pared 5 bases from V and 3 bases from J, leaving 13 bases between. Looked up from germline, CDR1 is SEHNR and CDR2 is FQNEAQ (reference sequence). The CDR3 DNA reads TGTGCCAGCAGCCCATCAGGGAGGGACACTGAAGCTTTCTTT. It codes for CASSPSGRDTEAFF. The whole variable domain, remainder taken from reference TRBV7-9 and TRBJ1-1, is DTGVSQNPRHKITKRGQNVTFRCDPISEHNRLYWYRQTLGQGPEFLTYFQNEAQLEKSRLLSDRFSAERPKGSFSTLEIQRTEQGDSAMYLCASSPSGRDTEAFFGQGTRLTVV.

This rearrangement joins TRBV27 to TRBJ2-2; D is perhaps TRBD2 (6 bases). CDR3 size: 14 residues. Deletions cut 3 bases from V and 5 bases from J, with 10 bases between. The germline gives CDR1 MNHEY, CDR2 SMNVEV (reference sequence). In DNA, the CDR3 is TGTGCCAGCAGTTTTGGAGGGGCTACCGGGGAGCTGTTTTTT. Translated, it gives CASSFGGATGELFF.

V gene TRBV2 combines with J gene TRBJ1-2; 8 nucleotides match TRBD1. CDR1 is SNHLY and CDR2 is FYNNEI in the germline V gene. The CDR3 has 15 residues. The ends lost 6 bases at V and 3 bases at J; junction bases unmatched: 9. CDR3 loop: CASRLGQGQHYGYTF. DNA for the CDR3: TGTGCCAGCAGACTCGGACAGGGTCAGCACTATGGCTACACCTTC.

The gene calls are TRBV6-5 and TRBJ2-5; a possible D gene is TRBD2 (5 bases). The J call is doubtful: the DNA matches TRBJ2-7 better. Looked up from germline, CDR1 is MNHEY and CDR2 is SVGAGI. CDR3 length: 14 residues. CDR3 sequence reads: CASSRTGITYEQYF. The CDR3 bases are TGTGCCAGCAGTCGAACCGGGATCACCTACGAGCAGTACTTC.

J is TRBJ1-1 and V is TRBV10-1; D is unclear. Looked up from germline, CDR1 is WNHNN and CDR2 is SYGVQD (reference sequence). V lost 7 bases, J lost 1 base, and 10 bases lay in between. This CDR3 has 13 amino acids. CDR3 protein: CASKKEANTEAFF. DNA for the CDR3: TGCGCCAGCAAGAAAGAGGCGAACACTGAAGCTTTCTTT.

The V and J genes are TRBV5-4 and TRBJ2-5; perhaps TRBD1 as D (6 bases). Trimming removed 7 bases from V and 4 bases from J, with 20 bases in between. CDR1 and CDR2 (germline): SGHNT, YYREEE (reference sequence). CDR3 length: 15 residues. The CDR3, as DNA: TGTGCCAGCGGATTCATATGGGCAGGGGTAGAGACCCAGTACTTC. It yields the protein CASGFIWAGVETQYF.

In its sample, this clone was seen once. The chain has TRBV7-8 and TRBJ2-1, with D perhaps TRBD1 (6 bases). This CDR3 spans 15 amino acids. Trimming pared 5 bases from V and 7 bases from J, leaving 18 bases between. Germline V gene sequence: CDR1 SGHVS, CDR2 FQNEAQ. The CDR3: CASSRDRFRGNEQFF. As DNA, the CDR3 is TGTGCCAGCAGCAGAGACAGGTTTAGGGGTAATGAGCAGTTCTTC.

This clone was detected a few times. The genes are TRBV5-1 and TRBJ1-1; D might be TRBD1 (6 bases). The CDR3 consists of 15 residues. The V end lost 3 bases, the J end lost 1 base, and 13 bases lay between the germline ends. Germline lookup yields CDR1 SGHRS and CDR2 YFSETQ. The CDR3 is CASSSLQGSNTEAFF. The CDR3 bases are TGCGCCAGCAGCTCGCTACAGGGATCGAACACTGAAGCTTTCTTT.

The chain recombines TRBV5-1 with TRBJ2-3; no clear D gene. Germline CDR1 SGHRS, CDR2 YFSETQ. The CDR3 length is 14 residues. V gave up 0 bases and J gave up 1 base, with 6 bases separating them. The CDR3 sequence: CASSLGVGTDTQYF. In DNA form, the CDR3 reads TGCGCCAGCAGCTTGGGCGTAGGCACAGATACGCAGTATTTT.

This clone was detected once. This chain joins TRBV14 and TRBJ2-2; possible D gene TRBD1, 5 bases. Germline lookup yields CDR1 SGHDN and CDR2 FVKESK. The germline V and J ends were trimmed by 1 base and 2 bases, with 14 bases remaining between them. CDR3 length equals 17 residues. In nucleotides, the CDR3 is TGTGCCAGCAGCCAAGTTTCTCGGCAGGGAAACACCGGGGAGCTGTTTTTT. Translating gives CASSQVSRQGNTGELFF.

CDR3 DNA sequence: TGTGCCAGCAGCACGGTTAGAACAGGGGGTTCCCATCCCTACGAGCAGTACTTC. Protein sequence: CASSTVRTGGSHPYEQYF. This sequence joins TRBV7-2 and TRBJ2-7; TRBD1 matches at 8 bases. Germline V CDR1 and CDR2: SGHTA, FQGNSA. This CDR3 is built from 18 residues. Trimming took 5 bases from V and 2 from J; bases not matched to a gene: 17.

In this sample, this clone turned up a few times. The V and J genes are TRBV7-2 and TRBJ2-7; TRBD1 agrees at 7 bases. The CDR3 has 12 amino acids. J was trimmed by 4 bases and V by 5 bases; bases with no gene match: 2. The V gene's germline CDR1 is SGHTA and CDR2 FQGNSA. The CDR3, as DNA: TGTGCCAGCAGCCGACAGGGTTACGAGCAGTACTTC. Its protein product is CASSRQGYEQYF.

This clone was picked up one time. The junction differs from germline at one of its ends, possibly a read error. CDR3: CSSSSTGRLDTQYF. The CDR3 DNA follows: TGTTCCAGCAGCTCAACAGGGCGGTTGGATACGCAGTATTTT. The rearrangement links TRBV7-9 to TRBJ2-3; the D gene is possibly TRBD1 (6 bases). The CDR3 covers 14 residues. Germline V gene sequence: CDR1 SEHNR, CDR2 FQNEAQ (reference sequence).

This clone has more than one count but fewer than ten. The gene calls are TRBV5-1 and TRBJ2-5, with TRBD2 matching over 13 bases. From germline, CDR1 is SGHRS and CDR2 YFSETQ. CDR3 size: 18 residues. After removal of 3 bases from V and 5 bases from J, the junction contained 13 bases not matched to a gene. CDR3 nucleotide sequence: TGCGCCAGCAGCTCCCAACTAGCGGGGGGGCGCTTTAGGGAGACCCAGTACTTC. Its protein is CASSSQLAGGRFRETQYF.

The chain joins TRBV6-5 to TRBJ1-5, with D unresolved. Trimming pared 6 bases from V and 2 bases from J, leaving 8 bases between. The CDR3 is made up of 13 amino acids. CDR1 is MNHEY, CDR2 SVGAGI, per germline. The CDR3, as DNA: TGTGCCAGCAGCCGAGTGGGCAATCAGCCCCAGCATTTT. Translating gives CASSRVGNQPQHF.

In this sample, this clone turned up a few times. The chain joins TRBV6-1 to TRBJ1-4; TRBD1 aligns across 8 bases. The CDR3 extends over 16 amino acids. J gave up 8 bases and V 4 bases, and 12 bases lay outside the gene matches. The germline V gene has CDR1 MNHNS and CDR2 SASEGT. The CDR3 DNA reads TGTGCCAGCAGTGCCACTGCAGGGGGCGCCTGGGAAAAACTGTTTTTT. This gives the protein CASSATAGGAWEKLFF.

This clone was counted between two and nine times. DNA of the CDR3: TGTGCCAGCAGTGGGGGGGGGTATGGCTACACCTTC. Its protein is CASSGGGYGYTF. V and J are TRBV6-5 and TRBJ1-2; D might be TRBD1 (5 bases). Germline CDR1 reads MNHEY; CDR2 reads SVGAGI. The V gene lost 5 bases and the J gene lost 5 bases, with 9 bases spanning the gap. CDR3 length: 12 amino acids.

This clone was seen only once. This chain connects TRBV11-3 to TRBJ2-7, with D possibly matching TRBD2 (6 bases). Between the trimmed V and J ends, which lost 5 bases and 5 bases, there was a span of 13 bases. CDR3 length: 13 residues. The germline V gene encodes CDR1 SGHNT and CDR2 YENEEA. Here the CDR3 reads CASSRSSSDEQYF. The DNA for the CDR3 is TGTGCCAGCAGCCGCTCATCTAGCGACGAGCAGTACTTC. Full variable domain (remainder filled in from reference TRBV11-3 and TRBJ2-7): EAGVVQSPRYKIIEKKQPVAFWCNPISGHNTLYWYLQNLGQGPELLIRYENEEAVDDSQLPKDRFSAERLKGVDSTLKIQPAELGDSAVYLCASSRSSSDEQYFGPGTRLTVT.

The CDR3 sequence: CASSSRQRDYGYTF. The CDR3 DNA reads as TGTGCCAGCAGTTCGAGGCAACGGGACTATGGCTACACCTTC. The chain is built from TRBV27 and TRBJ1-2; no clear D gene. Germline V lookup: CDR1 MNHEY, CDR2 SMNVEV (reference sequence). Trimming took 4 bases from V and 3 from J, leaving 12 bases between them. This CDR3 is 14 amino acids long.

The CDR3 DNA reads TGTGCCAGCAGAACGGGGATAATAGGCACAGATACGCAGTATTTT. Residues: CASRTGIIGTDTQYF. The chain has TRBV6-1 and TRBJ2-3; a weak D match, TRBD2 (5 bases). V was clipped by 6 bases and J by 1 base, with 14 bases between them. The CDR3 is 15 residues long. Looked up from germline, CDR1 is MNHNS and CDR2 is SASEGT.

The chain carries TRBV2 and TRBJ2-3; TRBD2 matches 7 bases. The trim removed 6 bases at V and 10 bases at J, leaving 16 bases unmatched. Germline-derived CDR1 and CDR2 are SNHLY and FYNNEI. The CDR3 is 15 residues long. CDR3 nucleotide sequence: TGTGCCAGCAGCGCAAACCTAGGGAGCGGGATGGCGCAGTATTTT. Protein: CASSANLGSGMAQYF.

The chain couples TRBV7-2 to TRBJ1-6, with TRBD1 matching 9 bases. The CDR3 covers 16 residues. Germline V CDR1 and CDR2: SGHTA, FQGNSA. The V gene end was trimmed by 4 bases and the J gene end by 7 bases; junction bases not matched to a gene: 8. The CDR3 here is CASSWGQGQTNSPLHF. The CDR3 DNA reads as TGTGCCAGCAGCTGGGGACAGGGACAGACAAATTCACCCCTCCACTTT.

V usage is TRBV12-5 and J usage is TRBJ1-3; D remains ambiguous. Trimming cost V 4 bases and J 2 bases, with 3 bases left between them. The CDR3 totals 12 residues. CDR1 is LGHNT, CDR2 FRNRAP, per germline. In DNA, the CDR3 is TGTGCTAGTGGTTCTACTGGAAACACCATATATTTT. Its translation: CASGSTGNTIYF.

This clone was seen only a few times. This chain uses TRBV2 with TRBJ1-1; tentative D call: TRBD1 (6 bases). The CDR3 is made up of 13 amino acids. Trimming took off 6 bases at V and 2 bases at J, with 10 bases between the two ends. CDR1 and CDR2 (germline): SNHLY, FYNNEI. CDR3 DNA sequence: TGTGCCAGCAGGACAGGAGAAAACACTGAAGCTTTCTTT. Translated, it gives CASRTGENTEAFF.

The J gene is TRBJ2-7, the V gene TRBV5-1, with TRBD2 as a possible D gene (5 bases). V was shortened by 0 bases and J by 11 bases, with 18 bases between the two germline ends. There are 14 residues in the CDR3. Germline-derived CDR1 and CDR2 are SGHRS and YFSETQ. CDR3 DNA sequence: TGCGCCAGCAGCTTGGCAGGAAGAATCCAGGAGGAGTACTTC. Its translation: CASSLAGRIQEEYF. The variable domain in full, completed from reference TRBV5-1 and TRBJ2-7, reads KAGVTQTPRYLIKTRGQQVTLSCSPISGHRSVSWYQQTPGQGLQFLFEYFSETQRNKGNFPGRFSGRQFSNSRSEMNVSTLELGDSALYLCASSLAGRIQEEYFGPGTRLTVT.

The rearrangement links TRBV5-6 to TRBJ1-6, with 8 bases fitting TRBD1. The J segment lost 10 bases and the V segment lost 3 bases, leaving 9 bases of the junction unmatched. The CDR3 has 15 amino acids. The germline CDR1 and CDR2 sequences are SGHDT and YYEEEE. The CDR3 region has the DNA TGTGCCAGCAGCTCCAGGGGGCGGGCTGAATCACCCCTCCACTTT. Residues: CASSSRGRAESPLHF.

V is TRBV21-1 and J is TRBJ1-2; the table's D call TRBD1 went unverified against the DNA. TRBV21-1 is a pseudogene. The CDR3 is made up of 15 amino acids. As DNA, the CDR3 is TGTGCCAGCAGCAAGTCCCGGACATGTCATTATGGCTACACCTTC. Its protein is CASSKSRTCHYGYTF.

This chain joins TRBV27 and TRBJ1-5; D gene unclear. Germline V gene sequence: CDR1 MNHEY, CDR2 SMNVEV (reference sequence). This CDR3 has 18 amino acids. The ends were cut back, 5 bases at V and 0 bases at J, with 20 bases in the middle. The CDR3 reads CASSPGRLGRYSNQPQHF. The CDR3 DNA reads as TGTGCCAGCAGTCCAGGCAGGCTGGGGAGGTATAGCAATCAGCCCCAGCATTTT.

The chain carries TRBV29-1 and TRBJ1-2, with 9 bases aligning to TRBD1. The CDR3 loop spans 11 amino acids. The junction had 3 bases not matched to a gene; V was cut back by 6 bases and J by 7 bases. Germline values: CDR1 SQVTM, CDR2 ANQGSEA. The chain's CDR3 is CSVQGASGYTF. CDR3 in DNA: TGCAGCGTACAGGGGGCTAGTGGCTACACCTTC.

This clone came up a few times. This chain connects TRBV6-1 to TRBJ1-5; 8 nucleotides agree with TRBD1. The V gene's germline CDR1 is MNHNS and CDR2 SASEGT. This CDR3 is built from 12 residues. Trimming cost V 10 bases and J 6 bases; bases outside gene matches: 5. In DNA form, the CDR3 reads TGTGCCACCGGACAGGGAACTCAGCCCCAGCATTTT. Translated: CATGQGTQPQHF.

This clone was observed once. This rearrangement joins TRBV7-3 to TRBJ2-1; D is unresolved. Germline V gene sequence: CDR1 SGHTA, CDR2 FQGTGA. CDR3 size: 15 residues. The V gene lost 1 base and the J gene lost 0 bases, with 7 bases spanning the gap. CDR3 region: CASSLMTSSYNEQFF. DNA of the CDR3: TGTGCCAGCAGCTTAATGACAAGCTCCTACAATGAGCAGTTCTTC.

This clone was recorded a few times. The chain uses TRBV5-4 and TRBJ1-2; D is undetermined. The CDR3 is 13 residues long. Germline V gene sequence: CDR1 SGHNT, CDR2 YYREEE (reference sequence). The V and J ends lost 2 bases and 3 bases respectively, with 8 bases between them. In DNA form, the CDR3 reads TGTGCCAGCAGCTTTGGGCAGGACTATGGCTACACCTTC. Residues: CASSFGQDYGYTF.